This record covers a single TCR beta chain. The sample is drawn from a study of blood T cell repertoires in COVID-19. Some clones are missing from TCRdb's copy, which holds only in-frame ones; the method was immunoSEQ multiplex PCR. The data contain 200,000 to 250,000 clones, around 85% of them singletons. The germline gives CDR1 SEHNR, CDR2 FQNEAQ (reference sequence). Trimming shortened V by 5 bases and J by 7 bases, and 17 bases separated the two germline ends. The CDR3 spans 14 residues. Input material: peripheral blood. The TCR was taken from a woman in her thirties who had recovered from COVID-19. V usage is TRBV7-9 and J usage is TRBJ1-2, with D perhaps matching TRBD1 (5 bases). As DNA, the CDR3 is TGTGCCAGCAGCCAGCCTGGGGCCGATTCTGGCTACACCTTC. Its protein is CASSQPGADSGYTF.